Listed below are T cell receptor beta chains from one sample, sequenced in a study of blood T cell repertoires in COVID-19. Profiling relied on immunoSEQ multiplex PCR, and the TCRdb table lists in-frame clones only, not all of them. The sample has about 320,000 clones, approximately 91% seen once; the top ten hold roughly 3.9%. The sequenced sample was PBMCs or T cells enriched from blood (not recorded which). The receptors were sampled from a woman aged 30 to 39 who had been exposed to COVID-19. The CDR3 runs from the conserved cysteine through the conserved F or W. The D gene is left open where the match is weak. Clone sizes are given selectively: once, few, many, or a class where the clone is expanded.

D gene	clone size	V gene	J gene	CDR3 DNA	CDR3 protein
TRBD1	.	TRBV5-1	TRBJ1-3	TGCGCCAGCAGCTTCCGGACGCAGGGGGCTGGAAACACCATATATTTT	CASSFRTQGAGNTIYF
.	.	TRBV18	TRBJ1-2	TGTGCCAGCTCACCACTACAGGGAGAAGGCTACACCTTC	CASSPLQGEGYTF
.	.	TRBV19	TRBJ2-1	TGTGCCAGCGCAGGCGGGTCCTACAATGAGCAGTTCTTC	CASAGGSYNEQFF
.	.	TRBV4-1	TRBJ1-2	TGCGCCAGCACACCGCCAGGGGTCGGATATGGCTACACCTTC	CASTPPGVGYGYTF
.	.	TRBV18	TRBJ1-6	TGTGCCAGCTCCCCCCTCGCCCGACTTAATTCACCCCTCCACTTT	CASSPLARLNSPLHF
.	once	TRBV5-1	TRBJ1-5	TGCGCCAGCAGCCACAATCAGCCCCAGCATTTT	CASSHNQPQHF
TRBD1	.	TRBV18	TRBJ1-2	TGTGCCAGCTCACCTTCAACCTCAGGGGGCGCGTACTATGGCTACACCTTC	CASSPSTSGGAYYGYTF
.	.	TRBV7-2	TRBJ1-5	TGTGCCAGCAGCTTAGGTGCTGGAGCTCAGCCCCAGCATTTT	CASSLGAGAQPQHF
.	.	TRBV24-1	TRBJ1-2	TGTGCCACCAGTGATCCCGTGGAGGGGAGCACCTTC	CATSDPVEGSTF
TRBD1	.	TRBV28	TRBJ2-6	TGTGCCAGCCGCTCAGGGGGCGCGGTGACTGGGGCCAACGTCCTGACTTTC	CASRSGGAVTGANVLTF
.	.	TRBV11-2	TRBJ1-3	TGTGCCAGCAGCTTAGATAGAGGACGGACAGTTGGAAACACCATATATTTT	CASSLDRGRTVGNTIYF
TRBD1	.	TRBV7-6	TRBJ1-1	TGTGCCAGCAGCTTAGCACTTCAGGGGGCTGGCACTGAAGCTTTCTTT	CASSLALQGAGTEAFF
TRBD1	.	TRBV4-3	TRBJ1-5	TGCGCCAGCAGCCAAGACGCCGGGACAGGGGGTCAGCCCCAGCATTTT	CASSQDAGTGGQPQHF
.	.	TRBV21-1	TRBJ2-5	TGTGCCAGCAGCAAAGGGGGGGACAGGGGTTGGGAGACCCAGTACTTC	CASSKGGDRGWETQYF
.	.	TRBV7-6	TRBJ2-7	TGTGCCAGCAGCCCGCAAGGGACAAACTACGAGCAGTACTTC	CASSPQGTNYEQYF
TRBD1	once	TRBV11-2	TRBJ2-2	TGTGCCAGCAGCTTTTTGGACAGGGGACCCGGGGAGCTGTTTTTT	CASSFLDRGPGELFF
TRBD1	.	TRBV24-1	TRBJ1-2	TGTGCCACCAGTGAACCGGGACAGAAAACGAGAACCTTC	CATSEPGQKTRTF
.	.	TRBV19	TRBJ1-2	TGTGCCAGTAGTCCGGGCTGGGGGGAAACTGGCTACACCTTC	CASSPGWGETGYTF
TRBD2	few	TRBV4-1	TRBJ2-5	TGCGCCAGCAGCCACACTAGCGGGGGGGCCGGCAGAGAGACCCAGTACTTC	CASSHTSGGAGRETQYF
TRBD1	.	TRBV11-2	TRBJ1-6	TGTGCCAGCAGCCAAACCTCGACAGGGAATAATTCACCCCTCCACTTT	CASSQTSTGNNSPLHF
TRBD1	.	TRBV4-1	TRBJ2-3	TGCGCCAGCAGCCAAGAGGGGACAGGGGCCGATACGCAGTATTTT	CASSQEGTGADTQYF
.	once	TRBV6-5	TRBJ1-4	TGTGCCAGCAGTTACTCCACCTTGTACGGTGTAGAAAAACTGTTTTTT	CASSYSTLYGVEKLFF
.	once	TRBV15	TRBJ1-5	TGTGCCACCAGCAGCAGCCCGGGACGGAGGGAAGGGAATCAGCCCCAGCATTTT	CATSSSPGRREGNQPQHF